A selection of T cell receptor beta chains follows, all from one sample in a study of blood T cell repertoires in COVID-19. Sequenced by immunoSEQ multiplex PCR; TCRdb stores in-frame clones only, minus some. The sample has around 140,000 clones, roughly three quarters seen once. Material for sequencing was peripheral blood. The receptors here all came from an older woman with acute or convalescent COVID-19. CDR3s include the opening cysteine and the closing phenylalanine or tryptophan. D genes are given only for firm matches. Clone size, where shown, is once, few, many, or a class for clones that have expanded.

j_gene | d_gene | v_gene | abundance | CDR3nt | CDR3aa
TRBJ2-7 | TRBD2 | TRBV5-1 | - | TGCGCCAGCAGCTTGCGTACTAGCGGGAGCTCCTACGAGCAGTACTTC | CASSLRTSGSSYEQYF
TRBJ1-5 | - | TRBV30 | - | TGTGCCTGGAGACAGGCCAGAAATCAGCCCCAGCATTTT | CAWRQARNQPQHF
TRBJ1-2 | TRBD1 | TRBV5-4 | - | TGTGCCAGCAGCGGGGGGATGAAGACAGGGCCGGGCTATGGCTACACCTTC | CASSGGMKTGPGYGYTF
TRBJ2-1 | TRBD1 | TRBV7-2 | - | TGTGCCAGCAGCTCCCGGGACAGGGGCCACAATGAGCAGTTCTTC | CASSSRDRGHNEQFF
TRBJ2-7 | - | TRBV7-9 | once | TGTGCCAGCAGCGGTGACAACATTAGATACGAGCAGTACTTC | CASSGDNIRYEQYF
TRBJ2-1 | TRBD2 | TRBV11-3 | few | TGTGCCAGCAGCCCGACGGGGGGCTACAATGAGCAGTTCTTC | CASSPTGGYNEQFF
TRBJ2-7 | - | TRBV3-1/TRBV3-2 | once | TGTGCCAGCAGCCAAGAATCTAGCGTTCGCTACGAGCAGTACTTC | CASSQESSVRYEQYF
TRBJ2-3 | - | TRBV27 | - | TGTGCCAGCAGTCCCCTAGGCCGGGAGACGCAGTATTTT | CASSPLGRETQYF
TRBJ2-2 | TRBD1 | TRBV9 | - | TGTGCCAGCAGCGTAGTGGGGACAGGGGCCACCGGGGAGCTGTTTTTT | CASSVVGTGATGELFF
TRBJ2-1 | TRBD2 | TRBV4-2 | - | TGTGCCAGCAGCCAAGCCGGGACTAGCGCCAATGAGCAGTTCTTC | CASSQAGTSANEQFF
TRBJ2-5 | - | TRBV9 | - | TGTGCCAGCAGCGCCGGAGGGGTAGGGTACCAAGAGACCCAGTACTTC | CASSAGGVGYQETQYF
TRBJ2-2 | TRBD2 | TRBV11-3 | - | TGTGCCAGCAGCTCCGGAGCGGGAAACACCGGGGAGCTGTTTTTT | CASSSGAGNTGELFF
TRBJ2-2 | TRBD2 | TRBV27 | - | TGTGCCAGCAGGAGCGGGAGGAGGAACACCGGGGAGCTGTTTTTT | CASRSGRRNTGELFF
TRBJ2-7 | - | TRBV5-1 | - | TGCGCCAGCAGCGTTCAGGGGATTCCCTACGAGCAGTACTTC | CASSVQGIPYEQYF
TRBJ2-1 | - | TRBV21-1 | - | TGTGCCAGCAGCACGGCGGGCGGGATGTCGAATGAGCAGTTCTTC | CASSTAGGMSNEQFF
TRBJ1-4 | - | TRBV5-4 | - | TGTGCCAGGCAGGGAAGACTGTTTTTT | CARQGRLFF
TRBJ1-1 | TRBD1 | TRBV19 | few | TGTGCCAGTAGGCAGGGGGCTGGTGAAGCTTTCTTT | CASRQGAGEAFF
TRBJ1-1 | - | TRBV27 | few | TGTGCCAGCAGTTATACGCAAGGTAGCGGGGAAGCTTTCTTT | CASSYTQGSGEAFF
TRBJ2-7 | TRBD1 | TRBV3-1/TRBV3-2 | - | TGTGCCAGCAGCCAAGAGGTCGGGACAGTTTCCTACGAGCAGTACTTC | CASSQEVGTVSYEQYF
TRBJ2-1 | - | TRBV30 | - | TGTGCCTGGAGTCATCGGCGGAGCTCCTACAATGAGCAGTTCTTC | CAWSHRRSSYNEQFF
TRBJ2-1 | - | TRBV2 | - | TGTGCCAGCAGGGGACCTAGCGCCTCCTACAATGAGCAGTTCTTC | CASRGPSASYNEQFF
TRBJ2-2 | TRBD1 | TRBV27 | - | TGTGCCAGCAGTCCCATCAGGACAGGGTTTGGCACCGGGGAGCTGTTTTTT | CASSPIRTGFGTGELFF
TRBJ2-2 | - | TRBV7-6 | - | TGTGCCAGCAGCTTAGCGGGAGCGGCGAACACCGGGGAGCTGTTTTTT | CASSLAGAANTGELFF
TRBJ1-5 | - | TRBV4-1 | - | TGCGCCAGCAGCCTCCAGGGTAATAGCAATCAGCCCCAGCATTTT | CASSLQGNSNQPQHF
TRBJ2-1 | TRBD2 | TRBV6-4 | - | TGTGCCAGCAGTGGGGGACTAGCAGGCTCTGAGCAGTTCTTC | CASSGGLAGSEQFF
TRBJ1-1 | - | TRBV10-1 | - | TGCGCCAGCAGTGTCCGGTCGTCGGGAGCTGAAGCTTTCTTT | CASSVRSSGAEAFF
TRBJ2-3 | - | TRBV6-1 | once | TGTGCCAGCAGTGAAGCTAACAAGTTCACAGATACGCAGTATTTT | CASSEANKFTDTQYF
TRBJ2-3 | TRBD2 | TRBV3-1/TRBV3-2 | - | TGTGCCAGCAGCCTATCCGGGACTAGCCCCGATACGCAGTATTTT | CASSLSGTSPDTQYF
TRBJ2-7 | TRBD2 | TRBV11-2 | once | TGTGCCAGCAGCTTGACTAGCGGGGGCTCCTACGAGCAGTACTTC | CASSLTSGGSYEQYF
TRBJ2-1 | TRBD2 | TRBV28 | - | TGTGCCAGCAGCCCCATAGCGGGACCTCTCTACAATGAGCAGTTCTTC | CASSPIAGPLYNEQFF
TRBJ2-3 | - | TRBV19 | - | TGTGCCAGTAGTATCGCCGGTACAGATACGCAGTATTTT | CASSIAGTDTQYF
TRBJ2-7 | - | TRBV6-6 | - | TGTGCCAGCAGTCGTCTCCCCCGGGCGGGACCGTCCTACGAGCAGTACTTC | CASSRLPRAGPSYEQYF
TRBJ2-3 | - | TRBV6-5 | - | TGTGCCAGCAGTTACTCGATATCCAGGGCAGATACGCAGTATTTT | CASSYSISRADTQYF
TRBJ2-1 | TRBD2 | TRBV3-1/TRBV3-2 | - | TGTGCCAGCAGCCTAGGAGGGACTAAACCCTACAATGAGCAGTTCTTC | CASSLGGTKPYNEQFF
TRBJ2-7 | - | TRBV27 | - | TGTGCCAGCAGTTCGATACCGGGGAGAGCTTCCGGGGAGCAGTACTTC | CASSSIPGRASGEQYF
TRBJ2-1 | TRBD2 | TRBV2 | - | TGTGCCAGCAGTTTCTACCTTGGGGCTAGCGGGTATGAGCAGTTCTTC | CASSFYLGASGYEQFF
TRBJ1-1 | - | TRBV6-5 | - | TGTGCCAGCAAAAAGGGGTCGGGGAACACTGAAGCTTTCTTT | CASKKGSGNTEAFF
TRBJ1-6 | TRBD1 | TRBV10-2 | - | TGCGCCAGCAGGGGGACAGGGCTTTTAAGCTCCTATAATTCACCCCTCCACTTT | CASRGTGLLSSYNSPLHF
TRBJ1-1 | - | TRBV5-1 | - | TGCGCCAGCAGCTTGGCCCAGGCTTCCAACACTGAAGCTTTCTTT | CASSLAQASNTEAFF
TRBJ1-1 | TRBD1 | TRBV6-5 | many | TGTGCCAGTGGGAACAGGGGGAACACTGAAGCTTTCTTT | CASGNRGNTEAFF
TRBJ2-7 | TRBD2 | TRBV29-1 | - | TGCAGCGTTGAAGATGGAGCGGGAGAGCTCTACGAGCAGTACTTC | CSVEDGAGELYEQYF
TRBJ1-1 | - | TRBV27 | few | TGTGCCAGCAGTTTAGCGGGGGGGCAGGGCACTGAAGCTTTCTTT | CASSLAGGQGTEAFF
TRBJ1-2 | - | TRBV28 | few | TGTGCCAGCCTCTCAGGAGGGCTAAGATCTAACTATGGCTACACCTTC | CASLSGGLRSNYGYTF
TRBJ2-7 | - | TRBV7-2 | - | TGTGCCAGCAGCTTAGTGCAGGCCCTTATCACCGAGCAGTACTTC | CASSLVQALITEQYF
TRBJ1-3 | - | TRBV4-2 | - | TGTGCCAGCAGCCGGGACTTCTCCTCTGGAAACACCATATATTTT | CASSRDFSSGNTIYF
TRBJ2-7 | TRBD2 | TRBV18 | - | TGTGCCAGCTCACCAGGGCTAGCGGGGTCCTACGAGCAGTACTTC | CASSPGLAGSYEQYF
TRBJ2-2 | TRBD1 | TRBV11-3 | - | TGTGCCAGCAGCCCTGGACAGGGCCAAAATAGGGAGCTGTTTTTT | CASSPGQGQNRELFF
TRBJ2-2 | - | TRBV18 | - | TGTGCCAGCTCCTTGAACCCAAGCGGATGGACCGGGGAGCTGTTTTTT | CASSLNPSGWTGELFF
TRBJ2-7 | - | TRBV21-1 | - | TGTGCCAGCAGCAAAGCGGGGGACAGGGCCCCCTACGAGCAGTACTTC | CASSKAGDRAPYEQYF
TRBJ2-7 | - | TRBV2 | - | TGTGCCATAGGAGGGGGCCCATACTTTTACGAGCAGTACTTC | CAIGGGPYFYEQYF